This paragraph covers one T cell receptor (beta chain) sequence. Patients of the Seattle cohort, enrolled during active infection, were followed longitudinally. Source study methods: Amplification of reference gene primers was used by the study to estimate nucleated cell counts. Data came from immunoSEQ multiplex PCR; TCRdb stores just in-frame clones and leaves some out. The DNA gave D and trimming, while V, J and clone size come from that table. The table shows about 140,000 clones, with around 89% occurring only once. This record comes from a study of blood T cell repertoires in COVID-19. As for the study in general: Some COVID-19 samples were acute and others convalescent; all came from the United States, Italy and Spain. In each case, the material was cDNA or gDNA derived from T cells, B-cell-depleted T cells, or PBMCs.

The CDR3 is made up of 15 amino acids. CDR1 and CDR2 from the germline V gene are MNHEY and SVGAGI. V lost 7 bases to trimming and J lost 4 bases, with 18 bases between them. The source material was peripheral blood. This receptor was obtained from a human donor with COVID-19, enrolled during active disease. The donor label of this sample is uncertain. The V and J genes are TRBV6-5 and TRBJ2-3; perhaps TRBD2 as D (6 bases). The CDR3 reads CASIPRPGGSDTQYF. CDR3 coding DNA: TGTGCCAGCATCCCCCGTCCTGGAGGGTCAGATACGCAGTATTTT.